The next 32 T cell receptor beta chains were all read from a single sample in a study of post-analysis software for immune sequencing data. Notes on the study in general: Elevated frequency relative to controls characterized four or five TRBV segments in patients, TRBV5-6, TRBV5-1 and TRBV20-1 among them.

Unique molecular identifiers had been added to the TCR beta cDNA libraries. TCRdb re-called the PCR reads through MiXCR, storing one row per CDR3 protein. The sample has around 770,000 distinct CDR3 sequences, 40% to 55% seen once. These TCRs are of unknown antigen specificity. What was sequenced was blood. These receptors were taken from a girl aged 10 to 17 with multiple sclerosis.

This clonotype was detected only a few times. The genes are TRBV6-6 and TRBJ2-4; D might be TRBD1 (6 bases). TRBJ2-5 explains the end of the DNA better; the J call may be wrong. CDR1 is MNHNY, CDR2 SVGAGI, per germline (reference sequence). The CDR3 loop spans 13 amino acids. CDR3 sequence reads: CASSRERGETQYF. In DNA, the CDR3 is TGTGCCAGCAGTCGTGAGAGGGGGGAGACCCAGTACTTC.

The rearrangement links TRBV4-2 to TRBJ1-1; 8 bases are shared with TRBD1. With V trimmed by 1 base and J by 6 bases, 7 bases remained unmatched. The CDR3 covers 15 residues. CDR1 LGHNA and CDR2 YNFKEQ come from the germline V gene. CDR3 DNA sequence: TGTGCCAGCAGCCAAGCCGGACAGGGACATGCTGAAGCTTTCTTT. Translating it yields CASSQAGQGHAEAFF.

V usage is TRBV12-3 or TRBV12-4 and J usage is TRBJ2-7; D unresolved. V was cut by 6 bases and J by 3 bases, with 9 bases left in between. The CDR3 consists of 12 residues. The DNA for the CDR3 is TGTGCCAGCAGAGAGGTTGGCTACGAGCAGTACTTC. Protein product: CASREVGYEQYF.

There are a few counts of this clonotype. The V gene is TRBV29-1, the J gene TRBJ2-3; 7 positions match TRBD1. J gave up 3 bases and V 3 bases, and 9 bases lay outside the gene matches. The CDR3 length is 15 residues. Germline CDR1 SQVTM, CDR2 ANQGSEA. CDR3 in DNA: TGCAGCGTTGAGGGGCCAGGGGGAAGGACAGATACGCAGTATTTT. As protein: CSVEGPGGRTDTQYF.

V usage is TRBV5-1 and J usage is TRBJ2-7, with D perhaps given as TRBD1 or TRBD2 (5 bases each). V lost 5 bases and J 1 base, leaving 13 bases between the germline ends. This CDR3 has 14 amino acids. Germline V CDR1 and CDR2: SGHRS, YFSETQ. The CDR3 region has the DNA TGCGCCAGCAGATACCGGGACGGTTCCTACGAGCAGTACTTC. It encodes CASRYRDGSYEQYF.

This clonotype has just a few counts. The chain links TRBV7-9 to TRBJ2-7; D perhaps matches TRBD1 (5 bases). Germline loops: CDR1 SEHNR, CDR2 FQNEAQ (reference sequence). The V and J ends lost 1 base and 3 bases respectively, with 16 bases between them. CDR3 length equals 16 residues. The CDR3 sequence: CASSLGQSDRFYEQYF. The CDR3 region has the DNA TGTGCCAGCAGCTTAGGGCAGAGTGACAGATTCTACGAGCAGTACTTC.

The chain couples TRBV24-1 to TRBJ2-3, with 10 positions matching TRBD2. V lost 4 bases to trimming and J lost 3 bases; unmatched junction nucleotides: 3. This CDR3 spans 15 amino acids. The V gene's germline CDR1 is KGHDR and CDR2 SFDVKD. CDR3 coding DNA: TGTGCCACCAGTGAGCCGACTAGCGGGACAGATACGCAGTATTTT. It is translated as CATSEPTSGTDTQYF.

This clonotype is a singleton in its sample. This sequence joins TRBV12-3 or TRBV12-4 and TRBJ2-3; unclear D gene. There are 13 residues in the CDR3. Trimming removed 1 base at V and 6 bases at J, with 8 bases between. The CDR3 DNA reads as TGTGCCAGCAGTTTAGTCTGGGCTGATACGCAGTATTTT. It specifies CASSLVWADTQYF.

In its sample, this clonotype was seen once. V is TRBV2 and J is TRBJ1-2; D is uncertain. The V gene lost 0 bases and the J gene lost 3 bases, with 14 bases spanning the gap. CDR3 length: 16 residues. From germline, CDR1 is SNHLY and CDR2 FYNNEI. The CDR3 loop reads CASSEASGRPHYGYTF. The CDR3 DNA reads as TGTGCCAGCAGTGAAGCTTCGGGGAGGCCCCACTATGGCTACACCTTC.

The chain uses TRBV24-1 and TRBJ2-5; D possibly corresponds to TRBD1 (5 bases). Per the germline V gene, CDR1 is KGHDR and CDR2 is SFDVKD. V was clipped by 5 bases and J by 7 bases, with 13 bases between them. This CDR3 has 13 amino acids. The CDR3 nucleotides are TGTGCCACCAGTGGGGGCGGCCCGGGGACCCAGTACTTC. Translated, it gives CATSGGGPGTQYF.

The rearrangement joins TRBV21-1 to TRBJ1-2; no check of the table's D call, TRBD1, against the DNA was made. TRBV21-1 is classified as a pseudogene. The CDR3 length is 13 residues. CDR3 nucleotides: TGTGCCCCCATGTTTGGGGCCTACTATGGCTACACCTTC. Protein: CAPMFGAYYGYTF.

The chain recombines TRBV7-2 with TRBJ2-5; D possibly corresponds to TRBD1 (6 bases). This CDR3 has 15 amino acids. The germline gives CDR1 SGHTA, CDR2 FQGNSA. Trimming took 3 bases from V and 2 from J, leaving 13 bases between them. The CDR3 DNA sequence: TGTGCCAGCAGCTTTGACAGGTTTGAGCAAGAGACCCAGTACTTC. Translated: CASSFDRFEQETQYF.

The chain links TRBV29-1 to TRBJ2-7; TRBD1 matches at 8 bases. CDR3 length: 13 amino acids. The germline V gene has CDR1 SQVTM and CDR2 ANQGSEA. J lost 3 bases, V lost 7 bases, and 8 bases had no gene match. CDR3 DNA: TGCAGCGCAGGCGGGACAGGATTCTACGAGCAGTACTTC. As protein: CSAGGTGFYEQYF.

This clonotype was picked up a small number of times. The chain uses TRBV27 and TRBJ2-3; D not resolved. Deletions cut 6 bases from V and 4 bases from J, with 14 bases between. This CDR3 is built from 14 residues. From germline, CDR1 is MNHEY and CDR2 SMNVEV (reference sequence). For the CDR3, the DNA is TGTGCCAGCAGCTATCAAAAACGGGCAGATACGCAGTATTTT. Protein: CASSYQKRADTQYF.

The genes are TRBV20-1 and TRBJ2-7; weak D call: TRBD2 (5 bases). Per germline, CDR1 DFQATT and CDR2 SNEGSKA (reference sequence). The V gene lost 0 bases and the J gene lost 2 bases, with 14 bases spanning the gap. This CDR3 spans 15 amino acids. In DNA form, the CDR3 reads TGCAGTGCTAGAGAGAGGCTAGCTATGCCCTACGAGCAGTACTTC. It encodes CSARERLAMPYEQYF.

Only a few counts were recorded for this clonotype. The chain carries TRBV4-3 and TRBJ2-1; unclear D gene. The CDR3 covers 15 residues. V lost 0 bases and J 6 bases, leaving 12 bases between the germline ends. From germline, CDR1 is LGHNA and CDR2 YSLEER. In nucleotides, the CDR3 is TGCGCCAGCAGCCAAGATCAGGCCCCATCCAATGAGCAGTTCTTC. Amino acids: CASSQDQAPSNEQFF.

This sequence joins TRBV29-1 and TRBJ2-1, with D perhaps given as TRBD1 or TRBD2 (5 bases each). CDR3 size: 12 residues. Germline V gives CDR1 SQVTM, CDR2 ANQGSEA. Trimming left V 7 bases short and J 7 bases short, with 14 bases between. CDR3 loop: CSGLNWGNEQFF. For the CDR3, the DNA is TGCAGCGGACTAAACTGGGGGAATGAGCAGTTCTTC.

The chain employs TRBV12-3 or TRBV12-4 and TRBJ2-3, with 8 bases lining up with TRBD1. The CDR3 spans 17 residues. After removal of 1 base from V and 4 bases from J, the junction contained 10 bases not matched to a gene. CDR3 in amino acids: CASSLGPLRGPPDTQYF. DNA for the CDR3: TGTGCCAGCAGTTTAGGGCCACTCAGGGGGCCCCCAGATACGCAGTATTTT.

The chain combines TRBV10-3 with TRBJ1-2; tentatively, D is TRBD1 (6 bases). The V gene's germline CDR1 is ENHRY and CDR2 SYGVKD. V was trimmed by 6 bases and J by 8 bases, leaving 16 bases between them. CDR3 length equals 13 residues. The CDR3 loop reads CAISLTGEMGYTF. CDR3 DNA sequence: TGTGCCATCAGCTTGACAGGAGAGATGGGCTACACCTTC.

This chain's CDR3 is CSVAQTGELVQYF. The CDR3 nucleotides read TGCAGCGTCGCACAGACAGGGGAATTAGTGCAGTACTTC. The chain uses TRBV29-1 and TRBJ2-7; TRBD1 matches at 8 bases. The CDR3 covers 13 residues. V dropped 6 bases and J dropped 9; count of bases not matched to a gene: 13. Germline CDR1 SQVTM, CDR2 ANQGSEA.

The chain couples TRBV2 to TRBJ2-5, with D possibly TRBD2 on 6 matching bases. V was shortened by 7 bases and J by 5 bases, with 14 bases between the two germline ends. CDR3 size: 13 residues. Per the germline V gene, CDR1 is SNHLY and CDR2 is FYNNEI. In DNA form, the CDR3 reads TGTGCCAGCAAAACCGGGAGAATGGAGACCCAGTACTTC. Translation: CASKTGRMETQYF.

CDR3 residues: CASSAGDHSNQPQHF. Here the CDR3 DNA reads TGTGCCAGCAGTGCAGGGGATCATAGCAATCAGCCCCAGCATTTT. The rearrangement uses TRBV2 and TRBJ1-5; D is possibly TRBD1 (6 bases). CDR1 and CDR2 (germline): SNHLY, FYNNEI. Trimming cost V 4 bases and J 0 bases, with 10 bases left between them. CDR3 length: 15 residues.

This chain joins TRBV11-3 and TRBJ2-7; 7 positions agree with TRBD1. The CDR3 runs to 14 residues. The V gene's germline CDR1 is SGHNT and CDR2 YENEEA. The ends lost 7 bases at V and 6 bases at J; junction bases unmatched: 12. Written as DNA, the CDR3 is TGTGCCAGCACCTCTAACAGGGGCTCCCTCGAGCAGTACTTC. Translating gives CASTSNRGSLEQYF. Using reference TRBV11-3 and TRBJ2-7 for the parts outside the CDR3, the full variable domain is EAGVVQSPRYKIIEKKQPVAFWCNPISGHNTLYWYLQNLGQGPELLIRYENEEAVDDSQLPKDRFSAERLKGVDSTLKIQPAELGDSAVYLCASTSNRGSLEQYFGPGTRLTVT.

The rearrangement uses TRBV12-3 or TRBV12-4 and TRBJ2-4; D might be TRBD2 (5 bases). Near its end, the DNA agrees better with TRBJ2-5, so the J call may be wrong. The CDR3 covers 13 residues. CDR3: CASSSTIQETQYF. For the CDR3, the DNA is TGTGCCAGCAGTTCGACTATTCAAGAGACCCAGTACTTC.

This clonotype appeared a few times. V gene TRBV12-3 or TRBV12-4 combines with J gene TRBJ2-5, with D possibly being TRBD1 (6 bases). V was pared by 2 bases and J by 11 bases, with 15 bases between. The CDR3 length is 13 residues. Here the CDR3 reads CASSLRGQRGQYF. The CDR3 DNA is TGTGCCAGCAGTTTACGCGGACAGAGGGGGCAGTACTTC.

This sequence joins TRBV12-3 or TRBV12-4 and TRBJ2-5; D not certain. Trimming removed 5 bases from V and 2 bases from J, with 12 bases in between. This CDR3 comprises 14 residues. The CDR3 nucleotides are TGTGCCAGCAGTAACACGGACGAACAAGAGACCCAGTACTTC. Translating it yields CASSNTDEQETQYF.

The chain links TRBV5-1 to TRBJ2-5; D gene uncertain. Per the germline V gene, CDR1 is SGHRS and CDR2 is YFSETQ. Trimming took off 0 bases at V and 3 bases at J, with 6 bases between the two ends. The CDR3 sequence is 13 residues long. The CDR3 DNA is TGCGCCAGCAGCTTGGGACCAAAAGAGACCCAGTACTTC. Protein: CASSLGPKETQYF.

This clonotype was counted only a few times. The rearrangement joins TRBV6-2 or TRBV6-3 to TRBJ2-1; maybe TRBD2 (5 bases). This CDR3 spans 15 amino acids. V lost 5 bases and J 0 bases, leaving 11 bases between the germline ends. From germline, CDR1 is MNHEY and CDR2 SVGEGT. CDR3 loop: CASSTGMPSYNEQFF. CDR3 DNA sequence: TGTGCCAGCAGTACCGGGATGCCCTCCTACAATGAGCAGTTCTTC.

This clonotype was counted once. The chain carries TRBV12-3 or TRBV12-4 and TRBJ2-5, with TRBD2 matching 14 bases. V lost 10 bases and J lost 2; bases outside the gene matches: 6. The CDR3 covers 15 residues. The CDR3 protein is CATGTSGSRQETQYF. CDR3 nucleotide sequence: TGTGCCACTGGGACTAGCGGGAGTAGGCAAGAGACCCAGTACTTC.

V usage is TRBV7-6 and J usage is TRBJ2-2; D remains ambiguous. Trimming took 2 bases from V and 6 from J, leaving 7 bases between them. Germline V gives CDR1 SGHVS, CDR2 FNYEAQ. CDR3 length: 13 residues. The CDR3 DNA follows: TGTGCCAGCAGCTTAAGTGTTGCCGGGGAGCTGTTTTTT. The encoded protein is CASSLSVAGELFF.

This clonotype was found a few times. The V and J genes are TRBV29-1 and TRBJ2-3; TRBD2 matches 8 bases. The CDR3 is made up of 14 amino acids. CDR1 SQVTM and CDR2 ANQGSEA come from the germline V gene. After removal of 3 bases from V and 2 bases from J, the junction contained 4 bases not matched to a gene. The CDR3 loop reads CSVDGGVYTDTQYF. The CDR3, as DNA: TGCAGCGTTGACGGGGGGGTCTACACAGATACGCAGTATTTT.

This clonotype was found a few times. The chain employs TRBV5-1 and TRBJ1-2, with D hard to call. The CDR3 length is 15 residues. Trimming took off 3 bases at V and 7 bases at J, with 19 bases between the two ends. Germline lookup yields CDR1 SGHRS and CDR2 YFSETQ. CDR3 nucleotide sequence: TGCGCCAGCAGCTCATCTTCCGACGGCTTCGGTGGCTACACCTTC. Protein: CASSSSSDGFGGYTF.